These 29 T cell receptor beta chains were sequenced from one sample in a study of cytomegalovirus exposure and HLA in healthy donors. PCR involved 60 Vbeta and 13 Jbeta primers. TCRdb's copy holds only in-frame clones and misses some; the assay was immunoSEQ multiplex PCR. The table shows a few hundred thousand clones, with approximately 80% occurring only once. Material for sequencing was PBMCs. The source is a man aged 30-40 years in good health and CMV-seronegative.

The genes are TRBV5-1 and TRBJ1-4; D uncertain. V dropped 3 bases and J dropped 8 bases, with 14 bases sitting between them. CDR1 is SGHRS, CDR2 YFSETQ, per germline. The CDR3 totals 14 residues. DNA for the CDR3: TGCGCCAGCAGCTCCGGAGGCGTCGGGGAAAAACTGTTTTTT. Encoded protein: CASSSGGVGEKLFF.

The V gene is TRBV2, the J gene TRBJ2-1; TRBD2 aligns across 13 bases. CDR3 length equals 17 residues. Germline lookup yields CDR1 SNHLY and CDR2 FYNNEI. Germline trimming cut 7 bases from V and 5 bases from J; bases unmatched to any gene: 11. CDR3 region: CASINLGGLAGDNEQFF. CDR3 nucleotides: TGTGCCAGCATCAACCTTGGCGGACTAGCGGGGGACAATGAGCAGTTCTTC.

The chain employs TRBV6-5 and TRBJ2-5; 10 bases match TRBD2. Germline trimming cut 4 bases from V and 3 bases from J; bases unmatched to any gene: 5. Germline V lookup: CDR1 MNHEY, CDR2 SVGAGI. The length of the CDR3 is 15 residues. CDR3 region: CASSSLAGAKETQYF. For the CDR3, the DNA is TGTGCCAGCAGTTCCCTAGCGGGGGCGAAAGAGACCCAGTACTTC.

The rearrangement joins TRBV18 to TRBJ1-4; D remains ambiguous. The CDR3 consists of 13 residues. Germline CDR1 and CDR2: KGHSH and LQKENI. V dropped 4 bases and J dropped 4 bases, with 7 bases sitting between them. The CDR3 DNA reads as TGTGCCAGCTCACGTACGGTTAATGAAAAACTGTTTTTT. Amino acids: CASSRTVNEKLFF.

The chain joins TRBV4-1 to TRBJ2-3, with TRBD2 matching 11 bases. Germline V gene data show CDR1 as MGHRA and CDR2 as YSYEKL. CDR3 length equals 16 residues. The V segment lost 4 bases and the J segment 1 base; nucleotides outside the gene matches: 4. Here the CDR3 reads CASSLRLAGRTDTQYF. The CDR3 coding sequence is TGCGCCAGCAGCCTCAGACTAGCGGGACGCACAGATACGCAGTATTTT.

V is TRBV6-1 and J is TRBJ2-2; tentatively, D is TRBD1 (5 bases). CDR3 size: 14 residues. Germline CDR1 is MNHNS and CDR2 is SASEGT. V lost 2 bases, J lost 4 bases, and 8 bases lay in between. The CDR3, as DNA: TGTGCCAGCAGTGAACAGGGTTTCACCGGGGAGCTGTTTTTT. Protein sequence: CASSEQGFTGELFF.

V is TRBV6-5 and J is TRBJ1-1; tentative D call: TRBD1 (6 bases). V shed 7 bases and J shed 3 bases, with 12 bases lying between them. Germline CDR1 is MNHEY and CDR2 is SVGAGI. The CDR3 contains 13 residues. In DNA form, the CDR3 reads TGTGCCAGCATCGGACAGACAGACACTGAAGCTTTCTTT. It translates to CASIGQTDTEAFF.

The chain couples TRBV6-1 to TRBJ1-2; D might be TRBD1 (6 bases). The CDR3 runs 14 residues. With 5 bases removed from V and 1 base from J, the gap between germline ends came to 11 bases. Germline CDR1 MNHNS, CDR2 SASEGT. The CDR3 DNA reads TGTGCCAGCAGTCCCCCCAGGGGTAACTATGGCTACACCTTC. It codes for CASSPPRGNYGYTF.

V and J are TRBV9 and TRBJ2-7; D possibly corresponds to TRBD1 (6 bases). V was clipped by 0 bases and J by 5 bases, with 12 bases between them. Germline loops: CDR1 SGDLS, CDR2 YYNGEE. The CDR3 contains 14 residues. The CDR3, as DNA: TGTGCCAGCAGCGTAGGTGTTTCAGGGGACGAGCAGTACTTC. Encoded protein: CASSVGVSGDEQYF.

This clone came up once. The chain uses TRBV7-9 and TRBJ1-4, with TRBD1 matching 9 bases. Germline lookup yields CDR1 SEHNR and CDR2 FQNEAQ (reference sequence). Germline trimming cut 4 bases from V and 8 bases from J; bases unmatched to any gene: 14. The length of the CDR3 is 17 residues. CDR3 loop: CASSYASGTGPGEKLFF. The CDR3 bases are TGTGCCAGCAGCTATGCATCCGGGACAGGGCCGGGGGAAAAACTGTTTTTT. Looking up the rest from reference TRBV7-9 and TRBJ1-4 gives the full variable domain: DTGVSQNPRHKITKRGQNVTFRCDPISEHNRLYWYRQTLGQGPEFLTYFQNEAQLEKSRLLSDRFSAERPKGSFSTLEIQRTEQGDSAMYLCASSYASGTGPGEKLFFGSGTQLSVL.

This clone was detected only a few times. V and J are TRBV12-5 and TRBJ1-1, with D maybe TRBD1 (5 bases). Trimming took 6 bases from V and 5 from J, leaving 13 bases between them. This CDR3 is 13 amino acids long. The germline gives CDR1 LGHNT, CDR2 FRNRAP. CDR3 sequence reads: CASGPGGETEAFF. Written as DNA, the CDR3 is TGTGCTAGTGGACCTGGGGGGGAGACTGAAGCTTTCTTT. Together with reference TRBV12-5 and TRBJ1-1, the CDR3 gives the full variable domain: DARVTQTPRHKVTEMGQEVTMRCQPILGHNTVFWYRQTMMQGLELLAYFRNRAPLDDSGMPKDRFSAEMPDATLATLKIQPSEPRDSAVYFCASGPGGETEAFFGQGTRLTVV.

As concerns this clone: The same CDR3 also results from other DNA sequences found in this sample. The chain carries TRBV19 and TRBJ1-4, with D maybe TRBD1 (5 bases). Trimming took off 3 bases at V and 5 bases at J, with 7 bases between the two ends. Per the germline V gene, CDR1 is LNHDA and CDR2 is SQIVND (reference sequence). The CDR3 runs 13 residues. CDR3 nucleotides: TGTGCCAGTAGTATTCGGGGGAATGAAAAACTGTTTTTT. It specifies CASSIRGNEKLFF.

V and J are TRBV6-5 and TRBJ1-2, with D maybe TRBD1 (5 bases). This CDR3 has 14 amino acids. Germline-derived CDR1 and CDR2 are MNHEY and SVGAGI. V lost 2 bases, J lost 8 bases, and 15 bases lay in between. This CDR3 reads CASSYGQGTRGYTF. CDR3 DNA sequence: TGTGCCAGCAGTTACGGTCAGGGCACACGAGGCTACACCTTC.

The gene calls are TRBV20-1 and TRBJ2-3, with D hard to call. Germline CDR1 is DFQATT and CDR2 is SNEGSKA (reference sequence). V lost 8 bases to trimming and J lost 5 bases, with 11 bases between them. The CDR3 contains 11 residues. The CDR3 nucleotides are TGCAGTTGTTTGTCGGGAGATACGCAGTATTTT. It is translated as CSCLSGDTQYF.

The chain combines TRBV18 with TRBJ2-3; 10 positions agree with TRBD1. Germline loops: CDR1 KGHSH, CDR2 LQKENI. V shed 3 bases, J shed 2 bases, and the junction held 5 bases outside the gene matches. The CDR3 spans 16 residues. The chain's CDR3 is CASSPGTGANTDTQYF. In DNA form, the CDR3 reads TGTGCCAGCTCACCCGGGACAGGGGCGAACACAGATACGCAGTATTTT. Complete variable domain (other parts from reference TRBV18 and TRBJ2-3): NAGVMQNPRHLVRRRGQEARLRCSPMKGHSHVYWYRQLPEEGLKFMVYLQKENIIDESGMPKERFSAEFPKEGPSILRIQQVVRGDSAAYFCASSPGTGANTDTQYFGPGTRLTVL.

The gene calls are TRBV28 and TRBJ2-4; D might be TRBD2 (5 bases). The CDR3 contains 16 residues. Germline V gene sequence: CDR1 MDHEN, CDR2 SYDVKM. V was cut by 3 bases and J by 1 base, with 13 bases left in between. CDR3 region: CASSLIGSTAKNIQYF. The CDR3 DNA sequence: TGTGCCAGCAGTTTGATAGGGAGCACGGCCAAAAACATTCAGTACTTC.

The rearrangement uses TRBV14 and TRBJ2-3, with TRBD2 matching 9 bases. Germline-derived CDR1 and CDR2 are SGHDN and FVKESK. The CDR3 length is 16 residues. After removal of 2 bases from V and 0 bases from J, the junction contained 3 bases not matched to a gene. The chain's CDR3 is CASSQSGGLSTDTQYF. The CDR3 DNA sequence: TGTGCCAGCAGCCAAAGCGGGGGGCTTAGCACAGATACGCAGTATTTT.

The V gene is TRBV18, the J gene TRBJ2-2; 11 bases line up with TRBD1. The CDR3 loop spans 18 amino acids. The trim removed 3 bases at V and 3 bases at J, leaving 9 bases unmatched. CDR1 is KGHSH and CDR2 is LQKENI in the germline V gene. In DNA, the CDR3 is TGTGCCAGCTCACCCCGTGCCGGGACAGGGGGTTACACCGGGGAGCTGTTTTTT. It specifies CASSPRAGTGGYTGELFF.

This clone was detected a few times. This chain uses TRBV2 with TRBJ2-7; TRBD1 matches 10 bases. The CDR3 is 15 residues long. Germline loops: CDR1 SNHLY, CDR2 FYNNEI. The trim removed 4 bases at V and 3 bases at J, leaving 6 bases unmatched. In DNA form, the CDR3 reads TGTGCCAGCAGTGGGGACCGGACAGGGGGCTACGAGCAGTACTTC. This translates into CASSGDRTGGYEQYF.

The chain employs TRBV5-1 and TRBJ2-7; 7 bases fit TRBD1. The trim removed 3 bases at V and 1 base at J, leaving 10 bases unmatched. Germline lookup yields CDR1 SGHRS and CDR2 YFSETQ. The length of the CDR3 is 16 residues. The CDR3 region is CASSSSDRDPSYEQYF. In DNA, the CDR3 is TGCGCCAGCAGCTCGTCCGACAGGGACCCTTCCTACGAGCAGTACTTC. Using reference TRBV5-1 and TRBJ2-7 for the parts outside the CDR3, the full variable domain is KAGVTQTPRYLIKTRGQQVTLSCSPISGHRSVSWYQQTPGQGLQFLFEYFSETQRNKGNFPGRFSGRQFSNSRSEMNVSTLELGDSALYLCASSSSDRDPSYEQYFGPGTRLTVT.

The chain links TRBV6-1 to TRBJ1-1; 7 bases are a match to TRBD1. The CDR3 runs 14 residues. CDR1 MNHNS and CDR2 SASEGT come from the germline V gene. V dropped 4 bases and J dropped 5; count of bases not matched to a gene: 7. CDR3 sequence (DNA): TGTGCCAGCAGTGCAGGGGGAAGTATGACTGAAGCTTTCTTT. Translation gives CASSAGGSMTEAFF.

The CDR3 reads CASSFQGAAEQFF. The CDR3 DNA reads TGCGCCAGCAGCTTTCAGGGGGCCGCTGAGCAGTTCTTC. The chain employs TRBV5-1 and TRBJ2-1, with 8 bases fitting TRBD1. This CDR3 contains 13 residues. Germline-derived CDR1 and CDR2 are SGHRS and YFSETQ. V lost 2 bases and J lost 9; bases outside the gene matches: 4.

This clone was observed many times. The chain carries TRBV9 and TRBJ2-2; 8 bases map to TRBD1. The CDR3 covers 18 residues. CDR1 SGDLS and CDR2 YYNGEE come from the germline V gene. The ends lost 3 bases at V and 5 bases at J; junction bases unmatched: 15. For the CDR3, the DNA is TGTGCCAGCAGCGCACCCGTCGGCCCAGGGGGCCGGACCGGGGAGCTGTTTTTT. Encoded protein: CASSAPVGPGGRTGELFF.

Only a few counts were recorded for this clone. The chain uses TRBV7-9 and TRBJ1-2; no clear D. Trimming cost V 2 bases and J 0 bases, with 7 bases left between them. Germline V gene sequence: CDR1 SEHNR, CDR2 FQNEAQ (reference sequence). The CDR3 contains 14 residues. This CDR3 is CASSLPGANYGYTF. The CDR3 coding sequence is TGTGCCAGCAGCTTACCAGGCGCTAACTATGGCTACACCTTC.

This sequence joins TRBV5-6 and TRBJ1-3; D not certain. The CDR3 sequence is 12 residues long. V lost 0 bases and J lost 9, with 7 bases in between. Germline V lookup: CDR1 SGHDT, CDR2 YYEEEE. CDR3 in amino acids: CASSLGRGTIYF. In nucleotides, the CDR3 is TGTGCCAGCAGCTTGGGGCGGGGCACCATATATTTT. Supplemented by reference TRBV5-6 and TRBJ1-3, the full variable domain reads DAGVTQSPTHLIKTRGQQVTLRCSPKSGHDTVSWYQQALGQGPQFIFQYYEEEERQRGNFPDRFSGHQFPNYSSELNVNALLLGDSALYLCASSLGRGTIYFGEGSWLTVV.

V is TRBV11-3 and J is TRBJ2-1; D possibly corresponds to TRBD2 (6 bases). This CDR3 region has 16 residues. CDR1 is SGHNT and CDR2 is YENEEA in the germline V gene. Trimming shortened V by 5 bases and J by 5 bases, and 19 bases separated the two germline ends. The DNA of the CDR3 is TGTGCCAGCAGCCTCCGACTAACGGGGGAGAACAATGAGCAGTTCTTC. Encoded protein: CASSLRLTGENNEQFF.

The chain combines TRBV27 with TRBJ2-3; 8 nucleotides line up with TRBD2. This CDR3 is 16 amino acids long. Germline V gene data show CDR1 as MNHEY and CDR2 as SMNVEV (reference sequence). Trimming at V came to 3 bases and at J to 3 bases, leaving 8 bases not matched to a gene. This CDR3 is CASSFWAGGSTDTQYF. CDR3 DNA: TGTGCCAGCAGTTTCTGGGCGGGGGGATCGACAGATACGCAGTATTTT.

The chain uses TRBV9 and TRBJ1-5; 7 bases align to TRBD1. The CDR3 covers 15 residues. The ends lost 5 bases at V and 0 bases at J; junction bases unmatched: 5. Germline V gives CDR1 SGDLS, CDR2 YYNGEE. This chain's CDR3 is CASRTGQYSNQPQHF. CDR3 DNA sequence: TGTGCCAGCAGGACGGGACAGTATAGCAATCAGCCCCAGCATTTT.

This clone was counted a few times. The junction departs from the called germline gene at one end, perhaps through a read error. The chain combines TRBV5-5 with TRBJ1-1, with D possibly being TRBD1 (5 bases). The CDR3 totals 14 residues. Germline lookup yields CDR1 SGHKS and CDR2 YYEKEE (reference sequence). CDR3 region: CASTLGGVDTEAFF. The CDR3 region has the DNA TGTGCCAGCACCTTGGGGGGGGTAGACACTGAAGCTTTCTTT.